The present TCR beta chain was sequenced within a study of blood T cell repertoires in COVID-19. Study summary: Cohort 3 donors were reported recovered after two negative PCRs, clearance, or symptom resolution.

Germline assignment: CDR1 MDHEN and CDR2 SYDVKM. The length of the CDR3 is 15 residues. Trimming cost V 3 bases and J 0 bases, with 11 bases left between them. The repertoire was sequenced with immunoSEQ multiplex PCR; TCRdb's copy has only in-frame clones and lacks some. Of about 140,000 clones in the sample, about 87% were seen once. This receptor was obtained from a man aged 45-65 years in a cohort exposed to, infected with or recovered from COVID-19 (not recorded which). The sample was PBMCs or T cells enriched from blood (not recorded which). This chain joins TRBV28 and TRBJ1-1, with D perhaps TRBD1 (6 bases). The CDR3, as DNA: TGTGCCAGCAGTTTCCGCAGGGGTATGAACACTGAAGCTTTCTTT. It is translated as CASSFRRGMNTEAFF. The full variable domain, rest sourced from reference TRBV28 and TRBJ1-1, is DVKVTQSSRYLVKRTGEKVFLECVQDMDHENMFWYRQDPGLGLRLIYFSYDVKMKEKGDIPEGYSVSREKKERFSLILESASTNQTSMYLCASSFRRGMNTEAFFGQGTRLTVV.